These T cell receptor beta chains were read from a single sample in a study of T cell responses to AZD1222 COVID-19 vaccine. The assay was immunoSEQ multiplex PCR, and TCRdb's table has in-frame clones only and misses some. The sample shows around 66,000 clones, roughly 87% of them seen only once. Here the sequenced sample was peripheral blood, taken on day 0 of AZD1222 vaccination. The source is an adult in good health. CDR3s leave out the opening cysteine and the closing phenylalanine or tryptophan. Fields, in order: clone size, V gene, CDR3 protein. Clone sizes are given selectively: once, few, many, or a class where the clone is expanded.

NA TRBV7-2 ASSVLAGGNSGELF
few TRBV18 ASSLRRAGPTDTQY
NA TRBV4-1 ASSQTRGAGELF
NA TRBV6-1 ASSEGEGQPQH
few TRBV11-2 ASSLGRKAYGYT
NA TRBV2 ASSDAGVLLKNIQY
NA TRBV5-1 ASSSRDLGARYNEQF
NA TRBV30 AWSSRGIISGELF
NA TRBV3-1/TRBV3-2 ASRPKTSPSPWNTEAF
NA TRBV23-1 ASHGQSMNTEAF
NA TRBV5-1 ASRPRGEGYGYT
NA TRBV4-1 ASSARTGEYEQY
NA TRBV18 ASSPGGGLNNEQF
NA TRBV7-2 ASSLVSGGTDTQY
NA TRBV20-1 SAVYPEAF
NA TRBV3-1/TRBV3-2 ASSREGAGGFYYGYT
once TRBV5-4 ASSLGGQTQVGPLH
NA TRBV12-3/TRBV12-4 ASSLMKYGYT
NA TRBV4-2 ASSQEAGGGETQY
NA TRBV7-2 ASSLGRDNEQF
few TRBV4-1 ASSQDYVGEAF
NA TRBV6-2/TRBV6-3 ASSGYTDTQY
NA TRBV13 ASSFGGYNQPQH
NA TRBV9 ASSVEGSGDYGYT
NA TRBV12-3/TRBV12-4 ASSLKDTQY
NA TRBV11-3 ASSKSPGTGLDGYT
NA TRBV6-5 ASRNGYFGYT
NA TRBV12-3/TRBV12-4 ASTPAGREQF
NA TRBV5-1 ASSFDGQPQH
NA TRBV30 ACERNTEAF
NA TRBV7-9 ASSPPGNTEAF
NA TRBV9 ASSFATSGPYEQY
NA TRBV12-3/TRBV12-4 ASSPRGQPQH
NA TRBV5-8 ASSLRESDEQY
NA TRBV7-6 ASSLPGGPGNTIY
NA TRBV5-5 ASSPAGQGNQPQH
NA TRBV24-1 ATSDEGGKADTQY
NA TRBV6-5 ASSYFRDPGRDGYT
NA TRBV27 ASSPSSAVGEKLF
NA TRBV12-5 ASGLVRLNEQF
NA TRBV7-9 ASSLQDEQY
NA TRBV15 ATSRKADTQY
NA TRBV11-1 ASSPVAGDYNEQF
NA TRBV6-5 ASSYQGNFYEQY
few TRBV7-8 ASSLIYFGADNSPLH
few TRBV2 ASTPGTSRSEQF
NA TRBV6-5 ASRRQNYGYT
NA TRBV5-6 ASSRLGPLNTIY
NA TRBV29-1 SASRGLTGLAYGYT
NA TRBV4-1 ASSQLGQGGGNTIY
NA TRBV11-3 ASSSNRDHTIY
NA TRBV7-8 ASSFSLEQY
NA TRBV6-6 ASSYPGTDYGYT